Ten or more counts support the clone carrying this T cell receptor beta chain. The antigen remains undetermined. These data belong to a study of T cells in Graves' hyperthyroidism and ophthalmopathy. Germline V CDR1 and CDR2: GTSNPN, SVGIG (reference sequence). CDR3 size: 14 residues. The V end was cut by 4 bases, the J end by 5 bases, with 17 bases between. Whole-study findings and limits: Also found in blood were most expanded thyroid clonotypes above 0.001.

For ophthalmopathy patients, the Clinical Activity Score was at least 3 and the NOSPECS grade at least 4; duration was under 3 months. From RNA transcripts, TCR beta CDR3 regions were amplified. An initial round of RT-PCR targeting the TCR CDR3 relied on the HTBI primer set. TCRdb recomputed calls from the multiplex PCR reads with MiXCR, one row per CDR3 protein. The table shows about half a million distinct CDR3 sequences, with roughly 21% occurring only once. Input material: blood. The receptor comes from a man between 40 and 49 years old with Graves' ophthalmopathy. The V and J genes are TRBV30 and TRBJ1-1; a possible D gene is TRBD1 (5 bases). The CDR3 DNA reads TGTGCCTGGACGATGACAGACGGAGGGACTGAAGCTTTCTTT. It translates to CAWTMTDGGTEAFF.